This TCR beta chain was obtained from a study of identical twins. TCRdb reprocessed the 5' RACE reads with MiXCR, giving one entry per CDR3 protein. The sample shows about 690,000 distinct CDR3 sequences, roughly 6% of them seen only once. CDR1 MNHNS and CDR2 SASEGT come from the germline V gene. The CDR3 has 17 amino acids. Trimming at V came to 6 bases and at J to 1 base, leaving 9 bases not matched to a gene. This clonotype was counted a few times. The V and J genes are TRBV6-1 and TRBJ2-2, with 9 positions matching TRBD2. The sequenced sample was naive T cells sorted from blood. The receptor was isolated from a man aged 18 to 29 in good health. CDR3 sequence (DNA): TGTGCCAGCAGCCGACCGGGACTAGCCATGAACACCGGGGAGCTGTTTTTT. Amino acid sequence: CASSRPGLAMNTGELFF.